Listed here are 19 T cell receptor beta chains from one sample, sequenced in a study of shared clonotypes between healthy human individuals. The repertoire was sequenced with immunoSEQ multiplex PCR; TCRdb's copy has only in-frame clones and lacks some. Seen here are about 1.5 million clones, around 98% observed once, and the top ten hold roughly 0.4%. The sequenced material came from naive CD4+ T cells sorted from blood. The subset: CD45RA+ positively selected. The receptors come from a man under 40 in good health.

V is TRBV30 and J is TRBJ2-5; D call uncertain. Near its end, the DNA agrees better with TRBJ2-7, so the J call may be wrong. Germline loops: CDR1 GTSNPN, CDR2 SVGIG (reference sequence). The CDR3 consists of 11 residues. CDR3 bases: TGTGCCTGGAGCTGGAGCTACGAGCAGTACTTC. Protein: CAWSWSYEQYF.

This chain uses TRBV7-9 with TRBJ1-3; D is possibly TRBD1 (6 bases). This CDR3 comprises 16 residues. Trimming removed 3 bases at V and 5 bases at J, with 17 bases between. Germline V gives CDR1 SEHNR, CDR2 FQNEAQ (reference sequence). This chain's CDR3 is CASSLVWTEQRNTIYF. As DNA, the CDR3 is TGTGCCAGCAGCTTGGTATGGACAGAACAACGAAACACCATATATTTT.

The V call is TRBV10-3, the J call TRBJ2-5, with TRBD2 matching 11 bases. Per germline, CDR1 ENHRY and CDR2 SYGVKD. This CDR3 has 14 residues. With V trimmed by 11 bases and J by 0 bases, 5 bases remained unmatched. CDR3 loop: CAVRLAGNQETQYF. CDR3 nucleotides: TGTGCCGTAAGACTAGCGGGGAACCAAGAGACCCAGTACTTC.

This clone appeared a single time. V and J are TRBV10-3 and TRBJ2-3; perhaps D is TRBD1 or TRBD2 (6 bases each). Germline-derived CDR1 and CDR2 are ENHRY and SYGVKD. This CDR3 comprises 11 residues. Trimming took 10 bases from V and 5 from J, leaving 10 bases between them. Here the CDR3 DNA reads TGTGCCAGCAGGGGAGGAGATACGCAGTATTTT. Translated, it gives CASRGGDTQYF.

This rearrangement joins TRBV18 to TRBJ1-1; D call uncertain. Germline lookup yields CDR1 KGHSH and CDR2 LQKENI. The CDR3 sequence is 14 residues long. Trimming cost V 5 bases and J 1 base, with 11 bases left between them. For the CDR3, the DNA is TGTGCCAGCTCATCGACGGCTACGAACACTGAAGCTTTCTTT. Protein sequence: CASSSTATNTEAFF. Looking up the rest from reference TRBV18 and TRBJ1-1 gives the full variable domain: NAGVMQNPRHLVRRRGQEARLRCSPMKGHSHVYWYRQLPEEGLKFMVYLQKENIIDESGMPKERFSAEFPKEGPSILRIQQVVRGDSAAYFCASSSTATNTEAFFGQGTRLTVV.

The V call is TRBV11-2, the J call TRBJ2-1, with D unclear. Germline loops: CDR1 SGHAT, CDR2 FQNNGV. The CDR3 covers 13 residues. V was pared by 4 bases and J by 4 bases, with 8 bases between. Here the CDR3 reads CASSSPRYNEQFF. The CDR3 DNA is TGTGCCAGCAGCTCCCCACGGTACAATGAGCAGTTCTTC. Drawing the rest from reference TRBV11-2 and TRBJ2-1, the complete variable domain is EAGVAQSPRYKIIEKRQSVAFWCNPISGHATLYWYQQILGQGPKLLIQFQNNGVVDDSQLPKDRFSAERLKGVDSTLKIQPAKLEDSAVYLCASSSPRYNEQFFGPGTRLTVL.

The J gene is TRBJ1-1, the V gene TRBV5-1, with a tentative D call TRBD1 (5 bases). Germline CDR1 and CDR2: SGHRS and YFSETQ. The V gene lost 4 bases and the J gene lost 1 base, with 17 bases spanning the gap. The CDR3 spans 16 residues. The CDR3 sequence: CASSATWGYRNTEAFF. The DNA for the CDR3 is TGCGCCAGCAGCGCTACTTGGGGGTACAGGAACACTGAAGCTTTCTTT.

The chain combines TRBV5-1 with TRBJ2-3; possible D gene TRBD2, 5 bases. CDR3 length: 14 amino acids. The V gene lost 4 bases and the J gene lost 3 bases, with 12 bases spanning the gap. Germline CDR1 is SGHRS and CDR2 is YFSETQ. The chain's CDR3 is CASSRRESTDTQYF. CDR3 bases: TGCGCCAGCAGCAGACGGGAATCGACAGATACGCAGTATTTT.

V and J are TRBV25-1 and TRBJ2-3; a possible D gene is TRBD2 (7 bases). Between the trimmed V and J ends, which lost 5 bases and 4 bases, there was a span of 10 bases. The CDR3 has 13 residues. Looked up from germline, CDR1 is MGHDK and CDR2 is SYGVNS. The CDR3 DNA sequence: TGTGCCAGCAGTCCGGGGGGCTCAGATACGCAGTATTTT. Amino acids: CASSPGGSDTQYF.

This chain links TRBV18 with TRBJ1-5, with D unclear. The germline V and J ends were trimmed by 6 bases and 2 bases, with 17 bases remaining between them. There are 16 residues in the CDR3. The germline V gene encodes CDR1 KGHSH and CDR2 LQKENI. CDR3 sequence: CASSVLQGPGNQPQHF. The DNA of the CDR3 is TGTGCCAGCTCCGTTCTCCAAGGGCCGGGCAATCAGCCCCAGCATTTT.

This clone has a single count. The V call is TRBV28, the J call TRBJ2-3; 7 bases line up with TRBD1. V lost 6 bases, J lost 6 bases, and 15 bases stayed unmatched. The germline V gene has CDR1 MDHEN and CDR2 SYDVKM. The CDR3 contains 16 residues. CDR3 region: CASRRQGEGFTDTQYF. Here the CDR3 DNA reads TGTGCCAGCAGACGACAGGGAGAGGGTTTCACGGATACGCAGTATTTT.

The chain combines TRBV5-1 with TRBJ2-3, with a weak D call TRBD1 (6 bases). CDR3 length: 16 residues. The germline V and J ends were trimmed by 0 bases and 2 bases, with 13 bases remaining between them. Germline V CDR1 and CDR2: SGHRS, YFSETQ. The CDR3 bases are TGCGCCAGCAGCTTGGCCCTGGGACAAACCACAGATACGCAGTATTTT. It translates to CASSLALGQTTDTQYF.

V and J are TRBV9 and TRBJ2-1; TRBD2 is a possible D gene (7 bases). Germline CDR1 SGDLS, CDR2 YYNGEE. The V end was cut by 0 bases, the J end by 7 bases, with 17 bases between. The CDR3 runs 16 residues. In nucleotides, the CDR3 is TGTGCCAGCAGCGTAGGAGGGGGGGCGCCGAGGAATGAGCAGTTCTTC. Translation: CASSVGGGAPRNEQFF.

J is TRBJ1-1 and V is TRBV7-9; D ambiguous. The CDR3 extends over 14 amino acids. Germline-derived CDR1 and CDR2 are SEHNR and FQNEAQ (reference sequence). Trimming took 5 bases from V and 4 from J, leaving 14 bases between them. CDR3 sequence: CASSPHSHGTEAFF. The DNA of the CDR3 is TGTGCCAGCAGCCCTCATTCCCACGGCACTGAAGCTTTCTTT.

V usage is TRBV2 and J usage is TRBJ1-2, with D tentatively TRBD1 (5 bases). Germline-derived CDR1 and CDR2 are SNHLY and FYNNEI. The CDR3 sequence is 13 residues long. V shed 4 bases and J shed 8 bases, with 14 bases lying between them. CDR3 in amino acids: CASSAQGTGGYTF. The CDR3 DNA follows: TGTGCCAGCAGTGCTCAGGGAACCGGGGGCTACACCTTC.

The chain uses TRBV10-3 and TRBJ1-4; TRBD1 is a possible D gene (5 bases). The CDR3 runs to 13 residues. With 6 bases removed from V and 3 bases from J, the gap between germline ends came to 8 bases. Germline assignment: CDR1 ENHRY and CDR2 SYGVKD. The DNA for the CDR3 is TGTGCCATCAGGCAGGGCCCTAATGAAAAACTGTTTTTT. The encoded protein is CAIRQGPNEKLFF.

The chain combines TRBV9 with TRBJ2-5; 10 bases are shared with TRBD2. The germline CDR1 and CDR2 sequences are SGDLS and YYNGEE. This CDR3 contains 16 residues. Unmatched junction bases numbered 5, after V lost 0 bases and J lost 3 bases. The CDR3 region has the DNA TGTGCCAGCAGCGTAGGCTCTAGCGGGGGAGAAGAGACCCAGTACTTC. Its protein is CASSVGSSGGEETQYF.

The rearrangement joins TRBV7-9 to TRBJ2-1, with 7 bases matching TRBD1. The length of the CDR3 is 15 residues. V trimming: 6 bases; J trimming: 2 bases; junction bases outside the gene matches: 7. Germline V lookup: CDR1 SEHNR, CDR2 FQNEAQ (reference sequence). CDR3 in amino acids: CASSFEGTAYNEQFF. CDR3 in DNA: TGTGCCAGCAGTTTTGAAGGGACAGCCTACAATGAGCAGTTCTTC.

This chain uses TRBV14 with TRBJ2-5; 8 bases agree with TRBD1. The trim removed 4 bases at V and 5 bases at J, leaving 9 bases unmatched. CDR1 SGHDN and CDR2 FVKESK come from the germline V gene. The CDR3 is 15 amino acids. Here the CDR3 DNA reads TGTGCCAGCAGCCGATCCCGGACAGGGCTTGAGACCCAGTACTTC. It is translated as CASSRSRTGLETQYF.